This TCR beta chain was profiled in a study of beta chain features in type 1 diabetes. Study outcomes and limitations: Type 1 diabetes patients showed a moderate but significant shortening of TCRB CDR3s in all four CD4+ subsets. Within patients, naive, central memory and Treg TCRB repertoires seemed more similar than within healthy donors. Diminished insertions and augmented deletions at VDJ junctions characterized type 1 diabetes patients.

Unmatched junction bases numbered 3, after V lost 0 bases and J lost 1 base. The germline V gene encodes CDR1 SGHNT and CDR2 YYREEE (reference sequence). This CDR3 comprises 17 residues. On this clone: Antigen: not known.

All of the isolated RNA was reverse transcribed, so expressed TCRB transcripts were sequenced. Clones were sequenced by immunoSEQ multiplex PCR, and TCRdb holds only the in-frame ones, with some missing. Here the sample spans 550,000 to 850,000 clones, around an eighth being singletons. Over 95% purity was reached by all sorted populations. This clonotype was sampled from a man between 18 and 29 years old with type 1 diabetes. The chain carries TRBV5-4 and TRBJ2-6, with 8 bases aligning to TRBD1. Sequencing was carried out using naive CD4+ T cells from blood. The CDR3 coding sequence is TGTGCCAGCAGCTTGGTTGGACAGGGTTCTGGGGCCAACGTCCTGACTTTC. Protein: CASSLVGQGSGANVLTF.